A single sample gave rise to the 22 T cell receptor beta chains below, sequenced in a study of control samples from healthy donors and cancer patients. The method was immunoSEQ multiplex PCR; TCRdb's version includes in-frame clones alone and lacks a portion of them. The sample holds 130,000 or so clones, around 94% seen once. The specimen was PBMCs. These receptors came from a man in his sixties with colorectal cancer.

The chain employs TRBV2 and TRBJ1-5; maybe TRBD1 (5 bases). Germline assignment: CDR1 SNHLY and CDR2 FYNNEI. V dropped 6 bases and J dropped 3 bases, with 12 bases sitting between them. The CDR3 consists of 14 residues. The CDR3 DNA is TGTGCCAGCAGGGGGGACGGGCTCAATCAGCCCCAGCATTTT. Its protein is CASRGDGLNQPQHF.

CDR3 bases: TGTGCCAGCAGTTTCGACAGGGGAGCCCACGAGCAGTACTTC. Amino acids: CASSFDRGAHEQYF. The chain has TRBV6-5 and TRBJ2-7; the match to TRBD1 covers 8 bases. Trimming cost V 4 bases and J 5 bases; bases outside gene matches: 7. Per germline, CDR1 MNHEY and CDR2 SVGAGI. This CDR3 region has 14 residues.

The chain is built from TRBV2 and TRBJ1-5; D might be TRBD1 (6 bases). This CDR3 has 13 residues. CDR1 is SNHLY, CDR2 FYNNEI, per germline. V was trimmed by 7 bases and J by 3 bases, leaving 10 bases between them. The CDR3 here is CASKAGDNQPQHF. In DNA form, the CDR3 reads TGTGCCAGCAAGGCAGGGGACAATCAGCCCCAGCATTTT.

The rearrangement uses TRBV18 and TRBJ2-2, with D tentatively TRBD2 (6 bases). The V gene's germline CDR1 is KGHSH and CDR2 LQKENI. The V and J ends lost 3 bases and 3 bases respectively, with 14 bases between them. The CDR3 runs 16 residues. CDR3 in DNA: TGTGCCAGCTCACCGGGCGGGGCCGGGGACACCGGGGAGCTGTTTTTT. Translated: CASSPGGAGDTGELFF.

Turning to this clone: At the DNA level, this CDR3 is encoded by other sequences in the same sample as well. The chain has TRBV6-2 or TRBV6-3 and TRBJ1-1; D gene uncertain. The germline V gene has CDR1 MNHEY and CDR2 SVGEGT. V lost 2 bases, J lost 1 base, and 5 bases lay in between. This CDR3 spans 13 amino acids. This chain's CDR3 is CASSYGGNTEAFF. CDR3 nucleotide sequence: TGTGCCAGCAGTTACGGCGGGAACACTGAAGCTTTCTTT.

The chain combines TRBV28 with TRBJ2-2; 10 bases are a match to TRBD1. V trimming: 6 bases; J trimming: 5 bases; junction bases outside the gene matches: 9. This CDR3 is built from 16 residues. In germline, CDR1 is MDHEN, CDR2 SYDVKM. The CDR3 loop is CASSLPDRGRTGELFF. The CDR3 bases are TGTGCCAGCAGCCTGCCCGACAGGGGGCGTACCGGGGAGCTGTTTTTT.

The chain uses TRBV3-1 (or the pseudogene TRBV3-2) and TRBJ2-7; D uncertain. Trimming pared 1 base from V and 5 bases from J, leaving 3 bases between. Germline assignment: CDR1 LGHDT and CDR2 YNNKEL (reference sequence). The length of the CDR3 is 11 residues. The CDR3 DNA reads TGTGCCAGCAGCCAAGTTAACGAGCAGTACTTC. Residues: CASSQVNEQYF.

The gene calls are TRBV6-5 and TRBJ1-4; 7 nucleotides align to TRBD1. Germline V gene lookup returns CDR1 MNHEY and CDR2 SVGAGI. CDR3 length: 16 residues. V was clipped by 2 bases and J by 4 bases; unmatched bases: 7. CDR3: CASSYPKGAFNEKLFF. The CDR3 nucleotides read TGTGCCAGCAGTTACCCGAAGGGGGCCTTTAATGAAAAACTGTTTTTT.

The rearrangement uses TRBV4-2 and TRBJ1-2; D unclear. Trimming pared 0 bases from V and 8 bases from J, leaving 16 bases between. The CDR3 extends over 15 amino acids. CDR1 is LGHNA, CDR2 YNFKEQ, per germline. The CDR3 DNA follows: TGTGCCAGCAGCCAAGATCTTGGAGGGCGCGCGGGCTACACCTTC. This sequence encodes CASSQDLGGRAGYTF.

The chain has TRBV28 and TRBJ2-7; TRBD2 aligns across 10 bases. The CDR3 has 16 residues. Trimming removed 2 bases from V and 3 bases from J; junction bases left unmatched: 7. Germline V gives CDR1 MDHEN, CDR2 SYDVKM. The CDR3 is CASSLASGGRGYEQYF. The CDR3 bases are TGTGCCAGCAGTTTAGCTAGCGGGGGCCGGGGCTACGAGCAGTACTTC. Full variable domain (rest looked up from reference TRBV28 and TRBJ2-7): DVKVTQSSRYLVKRTGEKVFLECVQDMDHENMFWYRQDPGLGLRLIYFSYDVKMKEKGDIPEGYSVSREKKERFSLILESASTNQTSMYLCASSLASGGRGYEQYFGPGTRLTVT.

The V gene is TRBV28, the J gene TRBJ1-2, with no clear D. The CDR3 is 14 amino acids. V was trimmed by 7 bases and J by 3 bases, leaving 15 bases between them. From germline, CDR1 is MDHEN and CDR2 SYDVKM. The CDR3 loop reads CASKVTPPDYGYTF. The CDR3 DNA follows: TGTGCCAGCAAAGTAACACCTCCCGACTATGGCTACACCTTC.

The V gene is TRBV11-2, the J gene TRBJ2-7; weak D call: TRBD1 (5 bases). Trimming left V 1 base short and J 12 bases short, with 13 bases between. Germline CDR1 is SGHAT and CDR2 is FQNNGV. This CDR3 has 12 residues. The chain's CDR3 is CASSLVRGNPYF. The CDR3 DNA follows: TGTGCCAGCAGCTTAGTAAGGGGAAACCCGTACTTC.

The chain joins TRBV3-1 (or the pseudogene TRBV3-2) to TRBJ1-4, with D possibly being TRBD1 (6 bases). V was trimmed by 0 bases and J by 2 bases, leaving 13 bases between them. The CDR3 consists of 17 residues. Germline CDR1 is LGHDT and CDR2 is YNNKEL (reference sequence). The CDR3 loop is CASSQDQGLGTNEKLFF. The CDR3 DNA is TGTGCCAGCAGCCAAGATCAGGGGTTAGGCACTAATGAAAAACTGTTTTTT.

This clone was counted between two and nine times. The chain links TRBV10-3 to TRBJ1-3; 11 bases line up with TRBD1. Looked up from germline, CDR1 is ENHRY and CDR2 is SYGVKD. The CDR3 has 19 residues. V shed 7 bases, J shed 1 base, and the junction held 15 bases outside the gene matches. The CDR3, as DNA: TGTGCCATCACGCCATTCTTCCAGGGGACAGGGGGATCTGGAAACACCATATATTTT. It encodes CAITPFFQGTGGSGNTIYF.

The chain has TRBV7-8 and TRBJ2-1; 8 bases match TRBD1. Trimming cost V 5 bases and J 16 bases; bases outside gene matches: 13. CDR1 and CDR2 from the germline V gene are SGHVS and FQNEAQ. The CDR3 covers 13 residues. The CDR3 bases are TGTGCCAGCAGCATCGACCCGACAGGGGCTCCTTTCTTC. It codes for CASSIDPTGAPFF.

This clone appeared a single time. As DNA, the CDR3 is TGTGCCAGCAGCCGCCCCACTAGCGGGGGGGCTGCCTACGAGCAGTACTTC. Amino acid sequence: CASSRPTSGGAAYEQYF. The chain uses TRBV7-2 and TRBJ2-7; 13 bases align to TRBD2. This CDR3 spans 17 amino acids. CDR1 is SGHTA and CDR2 is FQGNSA in the germline V gene. J lost 2 bases, V lost 5 bases, and 9 bases had no gene match.

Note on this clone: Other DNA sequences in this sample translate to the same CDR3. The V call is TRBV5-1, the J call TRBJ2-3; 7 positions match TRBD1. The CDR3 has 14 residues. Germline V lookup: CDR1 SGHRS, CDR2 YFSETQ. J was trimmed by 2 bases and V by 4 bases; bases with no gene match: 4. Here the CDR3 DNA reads TGCGCCAGCAGCCCCGGGACAGCCACAGATACGCAGTATTTT. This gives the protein CASSPGTATDTQYF.

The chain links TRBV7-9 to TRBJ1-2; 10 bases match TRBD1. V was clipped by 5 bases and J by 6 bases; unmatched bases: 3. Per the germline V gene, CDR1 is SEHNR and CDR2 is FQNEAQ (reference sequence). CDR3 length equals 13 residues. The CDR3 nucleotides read TGTGCCAGCAGCCCGACAGGGGGCCATGGCTACACCTTC. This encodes CASSPTGGHGYTF.

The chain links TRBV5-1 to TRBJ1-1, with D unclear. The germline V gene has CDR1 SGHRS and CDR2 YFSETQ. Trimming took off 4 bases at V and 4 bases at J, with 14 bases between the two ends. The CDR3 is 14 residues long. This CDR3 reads CASSAEGLGTEAFF. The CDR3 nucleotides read TGCGCCAGCAGCGCGGAAGGGTTGGGCACTGAAGCTTTCTTT.

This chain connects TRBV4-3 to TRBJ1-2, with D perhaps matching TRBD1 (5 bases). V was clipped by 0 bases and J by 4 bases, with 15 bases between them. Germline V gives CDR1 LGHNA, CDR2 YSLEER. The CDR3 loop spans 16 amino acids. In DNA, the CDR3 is TGCGCCAGCAGCCAAGATCTTGGGGTGCAGGGCTATGGCTACACCTTC. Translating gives CASSQDLGVQGYGYTF.

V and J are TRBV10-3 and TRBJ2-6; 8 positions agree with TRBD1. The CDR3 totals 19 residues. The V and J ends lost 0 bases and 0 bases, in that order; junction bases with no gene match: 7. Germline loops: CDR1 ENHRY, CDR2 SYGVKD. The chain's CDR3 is CAISESRQGISSGANVLTF. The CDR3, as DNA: TGTGCCATCAGTGAGTCTCGACAGGGGATTAGCTCTGGGGCCAACGTCCTGACTTTC.

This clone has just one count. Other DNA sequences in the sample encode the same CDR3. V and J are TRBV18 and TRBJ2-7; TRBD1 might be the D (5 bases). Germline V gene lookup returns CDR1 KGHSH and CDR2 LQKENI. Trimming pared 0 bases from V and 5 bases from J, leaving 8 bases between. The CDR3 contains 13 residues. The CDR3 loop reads CASSPPSRDEQYF. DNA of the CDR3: TGTGCCAGCTCACCACCGTCCAGGGACGAGCAGTACTTC. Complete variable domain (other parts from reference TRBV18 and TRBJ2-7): NAGVMQNPRHLVRRRGQEARLRCSPMKGHSHVYWYRQLPEEGLKFMVYLQKENIIDESGMPKERFSAEFPKEGPSILRIQQVVRGDSAAYFCASSPPSRDEQYFGPGTRLTVT.